This T cell receptor (beta chain) was sequenced in a study of naive and memory T cell subsets. Whole-study results and caveats: Especially in CD8 cells, naive repertoires contained a few larger clonotypes, possibly CD45RA-re-expressing memory cells. Over 85% of naive TCR sequences appeared only once, unlike memory subsets.

The V end lost 5 bases, the J end lost 10 bases, and 15 bases lay between the germline ends. The CDR3 totals 13 residues. Both TRBC1 and TRBC2 were covered by a beta constant-region primer of two equimolar oligonucleotides. Four rounds of PCR amplified the ligated cDNA using nested alpha and beta constant-region primers plus SP2. Ligation attached a single-stranded oligonucleotide with a 12-nucleotide UMI and the SP2 primer to the cDNA 3' end. TCRdb analysed the UMI-ligation and nested PCR reads with MiXCR anew, one entry per CDR3 protein. The table has tens of thousands of distinct CDR3 sequences, 11% seen once. This clonotype was counted only a few times. Its antigen is unknown.

This clonotype was sampled from a human donor in good health. Material for sequencing was naive CD4+ T cells from blood. The genes are TRBV12-3 or TRBV12-4 and TRBJ2-1; D is ambiguous. As DNA, the CDR3 is TGTGCCAGCAGTCCCCCCGACCGAGGAGAGCAGTTCTTC. Translated, it gives CASSPPDRGEQFF.